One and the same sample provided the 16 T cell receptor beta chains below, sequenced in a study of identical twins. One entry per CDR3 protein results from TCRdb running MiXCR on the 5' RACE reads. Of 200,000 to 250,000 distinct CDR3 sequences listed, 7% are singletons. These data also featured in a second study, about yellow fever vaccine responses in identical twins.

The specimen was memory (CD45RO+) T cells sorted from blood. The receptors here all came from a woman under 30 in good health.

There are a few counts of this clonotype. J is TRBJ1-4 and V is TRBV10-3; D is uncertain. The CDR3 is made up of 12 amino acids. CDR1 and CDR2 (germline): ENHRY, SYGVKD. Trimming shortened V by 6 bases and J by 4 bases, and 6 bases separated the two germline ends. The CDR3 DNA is TGTGCCATCAGCCACAGTAATGAAAAACTGTTTTTT. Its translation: CAISHSNEKLFF.

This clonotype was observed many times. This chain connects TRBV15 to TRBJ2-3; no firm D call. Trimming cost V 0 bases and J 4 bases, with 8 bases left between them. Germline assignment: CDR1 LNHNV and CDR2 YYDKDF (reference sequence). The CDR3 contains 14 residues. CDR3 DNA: TGTGCCACCAGCAGAGACTTAGTTGCAGATACGCAGTATTTT. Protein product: CATSRDLVADTQYF.

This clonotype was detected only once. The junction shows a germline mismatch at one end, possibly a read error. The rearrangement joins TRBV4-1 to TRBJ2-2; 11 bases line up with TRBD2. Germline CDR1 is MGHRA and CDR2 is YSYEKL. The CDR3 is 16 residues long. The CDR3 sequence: CPSRLAGGPGTGELFF. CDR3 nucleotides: TGTCCCAGCAGATTAGCGGGAGGGCCGGGCACCGGGGAGCTGTTTTTT.

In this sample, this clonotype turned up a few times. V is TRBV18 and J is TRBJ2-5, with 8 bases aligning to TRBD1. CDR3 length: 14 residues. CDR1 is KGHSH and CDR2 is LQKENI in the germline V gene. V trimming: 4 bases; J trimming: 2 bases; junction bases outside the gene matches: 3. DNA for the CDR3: TGTGCCAGCTCACGATGGGACAGGCAAGAGACCCAGTACTTC. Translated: CASSRWDRQETQYF.

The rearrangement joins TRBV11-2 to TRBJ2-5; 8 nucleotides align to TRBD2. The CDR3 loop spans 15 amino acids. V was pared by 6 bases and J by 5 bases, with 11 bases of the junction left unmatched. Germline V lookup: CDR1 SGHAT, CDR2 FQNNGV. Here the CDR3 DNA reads TGTGCCAGCAGAAGAGCGGGGGCGGGTGTCGAGACCCAGTACTTC. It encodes CASRRAGAGVETQYF.

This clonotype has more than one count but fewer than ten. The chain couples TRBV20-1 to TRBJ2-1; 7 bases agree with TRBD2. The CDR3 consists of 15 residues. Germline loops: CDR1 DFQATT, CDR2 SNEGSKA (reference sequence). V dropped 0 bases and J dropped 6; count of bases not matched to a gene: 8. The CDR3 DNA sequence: TGCAGTGCTAGAGACTTGGGAGGGAGAGGCAATGAGCAGTTCTTC. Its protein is CSARDLGGRGNEQFF.

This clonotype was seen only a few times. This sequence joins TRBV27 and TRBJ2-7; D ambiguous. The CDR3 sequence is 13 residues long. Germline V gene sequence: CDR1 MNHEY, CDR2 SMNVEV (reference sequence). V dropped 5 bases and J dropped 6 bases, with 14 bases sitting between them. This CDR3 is CASSTNYVGEQYF. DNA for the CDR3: TGTGCCAGCAGTACCAATTACGTGGGCGAGCAGTACTTC.

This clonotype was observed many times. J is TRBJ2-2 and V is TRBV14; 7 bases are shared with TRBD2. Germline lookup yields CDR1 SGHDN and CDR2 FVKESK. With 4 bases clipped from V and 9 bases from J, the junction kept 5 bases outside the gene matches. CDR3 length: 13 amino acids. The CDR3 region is CASSPPGGRELFF. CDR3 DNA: TGTGCCAGCAGCCCCCCGGGAGGTCGGGAGCTGTTTTTT. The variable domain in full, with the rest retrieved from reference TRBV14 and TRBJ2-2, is EAGVTQFPSHSVIEKGQTVTLRCDPISGHDNLYWYRRVMGKEIKFLLHFVKESKQDESGMPNNRFLAERTGGTYSTLKVQPAELEDSGVYFCASSPPGGRELFFGEGSRLTVL.

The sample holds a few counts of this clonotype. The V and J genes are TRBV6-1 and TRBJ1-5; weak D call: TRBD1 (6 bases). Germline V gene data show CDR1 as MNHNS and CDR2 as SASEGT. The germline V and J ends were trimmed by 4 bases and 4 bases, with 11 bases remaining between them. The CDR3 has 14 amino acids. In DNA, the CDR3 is TGTGCCAGCAGTGGGGCAGGGGTTAATCAGCCCCAGCATTTT. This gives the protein CASSGAGVNQPQHF.

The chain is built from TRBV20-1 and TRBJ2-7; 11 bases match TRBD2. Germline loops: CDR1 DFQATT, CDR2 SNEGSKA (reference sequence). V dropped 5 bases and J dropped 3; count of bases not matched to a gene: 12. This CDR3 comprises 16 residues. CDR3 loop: CSALGTSGPSLYEQYF. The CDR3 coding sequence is TGCAGTGCTCTCGGGACTAGCGGACCCAGCCTCTACGAGCAGTACTTC.

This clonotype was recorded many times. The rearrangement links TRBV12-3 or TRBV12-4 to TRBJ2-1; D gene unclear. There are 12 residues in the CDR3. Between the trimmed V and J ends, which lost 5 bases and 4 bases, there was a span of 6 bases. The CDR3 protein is CASSRGYNEQFF. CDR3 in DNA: TGTGCCAGCAGTCGAGGTTACAATGAGCAGTTCTTC.

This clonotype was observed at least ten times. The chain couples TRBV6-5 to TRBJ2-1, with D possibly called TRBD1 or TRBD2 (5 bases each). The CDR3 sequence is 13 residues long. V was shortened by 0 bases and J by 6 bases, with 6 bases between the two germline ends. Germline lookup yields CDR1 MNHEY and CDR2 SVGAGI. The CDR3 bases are TGTGCCAGCAGTTACTCGGGGACCAATGAGCAGTTCTTC. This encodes CASSYSGTNEQFF.

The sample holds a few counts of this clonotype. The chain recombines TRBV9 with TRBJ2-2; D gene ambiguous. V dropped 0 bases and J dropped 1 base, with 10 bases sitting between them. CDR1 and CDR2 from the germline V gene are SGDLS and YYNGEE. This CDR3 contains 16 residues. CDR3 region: CASSVGVLRNTGELFF. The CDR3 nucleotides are TGTGCCAGCAGCGTAGGAGTTCTCCGGAACACCGGGGAGCTGTTTTTT.

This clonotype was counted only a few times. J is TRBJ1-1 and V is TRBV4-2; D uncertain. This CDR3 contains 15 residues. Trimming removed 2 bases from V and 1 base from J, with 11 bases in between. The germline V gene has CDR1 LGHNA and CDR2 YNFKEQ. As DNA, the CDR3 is TGTGCCAGCAGCCAAAGGTTACAGTCGAACACTGAAGCTTTCTTT. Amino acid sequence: CASSQRLQSNTEAFF.

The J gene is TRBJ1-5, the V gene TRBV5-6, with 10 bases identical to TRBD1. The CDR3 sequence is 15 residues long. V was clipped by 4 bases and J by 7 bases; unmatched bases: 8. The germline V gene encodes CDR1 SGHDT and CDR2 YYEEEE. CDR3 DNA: TGTGCCAGCAGCACCGGGACAGGGGAAAAACAGCCCCAGCATTTT. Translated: CASSTGTGEKQPQHF.

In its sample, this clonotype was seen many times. CDR3 sequence (DNA): TGTGCCATCAGTGAGCCGGGACTAGCAGAAGAGACCCAGTACTTC. It translates to CAISEPGLAEETQYF. The chain couples TRBV10-3 to TRBJ2-5; 9 bases are shared with TRBD2. This CDR3 has 15 residues. The junction had 4 bases not matched to a gene; V was cut back by 2 bases and J by 3 bases. The germline CDR1 and CDR2 sequences are ENHRY and SYGVKD.